This TCR beta chain was identified during a study of identical twins. The V gene end was trimmed by 4 bases and the J gene end by 5 bases; junction bases not matched to a gene: 10. CDR3 length: 15 residues. The germline V gene has CDR1 MGHRA and CDR2 YSYEKL. TCRdb fed the 5' RACE reads into MiXCR, producing one record per CDR3 protein. Of 240,000 or so distinct CDR3 sequences detected, around 6.6% appear once; the ten largest clones hold 3.5% to 4%. In this sample, this clonotype turned up many times. This sample was shared with a second study, whose subject was yellow fever vaccine responses in identical twins.

Sequencing used memory (CD45RO+) T cells sorted from blood. This sequence originates from a woman under 30 in good health. The V and J genes are TRBV4-1 and TRBJ2-7, with TRBD1 matching over 8 bases. CDR3 sequence: CASSRSTGTGNEQYF. In DNA, the CDR3 is TGCGCCAGCAGCCGATCAACCGGGACAGGTAACGAGCAGTACTTC.